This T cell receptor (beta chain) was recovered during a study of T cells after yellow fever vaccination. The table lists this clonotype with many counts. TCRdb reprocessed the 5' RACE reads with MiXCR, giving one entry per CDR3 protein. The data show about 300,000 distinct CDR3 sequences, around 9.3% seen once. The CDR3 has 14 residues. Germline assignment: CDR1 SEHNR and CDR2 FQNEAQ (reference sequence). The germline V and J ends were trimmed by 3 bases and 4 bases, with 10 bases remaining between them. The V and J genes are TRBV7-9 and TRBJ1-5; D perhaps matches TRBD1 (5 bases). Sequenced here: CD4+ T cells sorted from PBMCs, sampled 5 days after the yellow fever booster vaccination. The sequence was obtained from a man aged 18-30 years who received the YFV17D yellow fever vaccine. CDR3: CASSFPGRNQPQHF. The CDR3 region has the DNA TGTGCCAGCAGCTTCCCAGGGAGGAATCAGCCCCAGCATTTT. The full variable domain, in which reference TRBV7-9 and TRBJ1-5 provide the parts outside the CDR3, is DTGVSQNPRHKITKRGQNVTFRCDPISEHNRLYWYRQTLGQGPEFLTYFQNEAQLEKSRLLSDRFSAERPKGSFSTLEIQRTEQGDSAMYLCASSFPGRNQPQHFGDGTRLSIL.